This TCR beta chain was observed in a study of blood T cell repertoires in COVID-19. As for the study in general: T cells, B-cell-depleted T cells, or PBMCs supplied cDNA or gDNA.

The CDR3 totals 15 residues. J gave up 1 base and V 4 bases, and 0 bases lay outside the gene matches. CDR1 LGHNA and CDR2 YNFKEQ come from the germline V gene. Generated by immunoSEQ multiplex PCR, the TCRdb table keeps only in-frame clones and is missing some. The data contain approximately 210,000 clones, about 90% of them singletons. The V call is TRBV4-2, the J call TRBJ2-6, with 8 bases matching TRBD1. This sequence was found in a man aged 30 to 39 with acute or convalescent COVID-19. Specimen: peripheral blood. For the CDR3, the DNA is TGTGCCAGCAGCCGACAGGGGTCTGGGGCCAACGTCCTGACTTTC. Amino acid sequence: CASSRQGSGANVLTF.